Given below is one T cell receptor beta chain in context. This specimen belongs to a study of cytomegalovirus exposure and HLA in healthy donors. Across the study: Out of roughly 170 million T cells, an earlier analysis found 117 million unique TCR beta sequences in total.

Deletions cut 6 bases from V and 5 bases from J, with 10 bases between. The CDR3 covers 11 residues. CDR1 and CDR2 from the germline V gene are DFQATT and SNEGSKA (reference sequence). 13 Jbeta primers and 60 Vbeta primers were used for the PCR. Data came from immunoSEQ multiplex PCR; TCRdb stores just in-frame clones and leaves some out. The sample has 150,000 to 200,000 clones, 65% to 85% seen once; the top ten hold around 3.9%. The source is a man aged 50-60 years in good health and CMV-seronegative. V and J are TRBV20-1 and TRBJ1-1; D remains unclear. Material: PBMCs. CDR3 amino acids: CSARVETEAFF. In DNA form, the CDR3 reads TGCAGTGCACGAGTAGAAACTGAAGCTTTCTTT.